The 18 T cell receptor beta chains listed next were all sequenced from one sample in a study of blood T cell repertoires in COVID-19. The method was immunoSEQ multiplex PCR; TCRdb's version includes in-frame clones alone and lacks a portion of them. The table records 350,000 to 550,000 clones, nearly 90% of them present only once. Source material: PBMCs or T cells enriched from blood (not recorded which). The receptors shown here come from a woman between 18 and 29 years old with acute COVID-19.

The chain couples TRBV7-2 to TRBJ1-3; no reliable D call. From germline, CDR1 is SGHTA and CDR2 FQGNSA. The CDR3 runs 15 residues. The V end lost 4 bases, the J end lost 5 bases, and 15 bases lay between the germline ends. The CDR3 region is CASSYLGEERNTIYF. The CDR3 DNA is TGTGCCAGCAGCTATCTCGGGGAGGAAAGAAACACCATATATTTT.

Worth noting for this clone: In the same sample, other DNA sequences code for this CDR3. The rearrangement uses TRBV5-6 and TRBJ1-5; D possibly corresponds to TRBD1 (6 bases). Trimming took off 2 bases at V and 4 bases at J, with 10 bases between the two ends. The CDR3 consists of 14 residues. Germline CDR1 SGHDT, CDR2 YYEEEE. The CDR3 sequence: CASSLLQGNQPQHF. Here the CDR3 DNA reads TGTGCCAGCAGCTTACTACAGGGAAATCAGCCCCAGCATTTT.

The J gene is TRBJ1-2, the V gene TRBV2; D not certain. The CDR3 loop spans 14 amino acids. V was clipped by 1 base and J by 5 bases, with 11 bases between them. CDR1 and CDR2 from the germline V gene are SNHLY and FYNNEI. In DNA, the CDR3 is TGTGCCAGCAGTGAAGTCGGAGGGCGGTATGGCTACACCTTC. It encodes CASSEVGGRYGYTF.

CDR3 sequence reads: CASSTGTGFLNGYTF. The CDR3, as DNA: TGTGCCAGTAGTACCGGGACAGGTTTTTTAAATGGCTACACCTTC. The chain combines TRBV19 with TRBJ1-2, with TRBD1 matching over 8 bases. Germline V gives CDR1 LNHDA, CDR2 SQIVND (reference sequence). Germline trimming cut 4 bases from V and 6 bases from J; bases unmatched to any gene: 10. CDR3 length: 15 amino acids.

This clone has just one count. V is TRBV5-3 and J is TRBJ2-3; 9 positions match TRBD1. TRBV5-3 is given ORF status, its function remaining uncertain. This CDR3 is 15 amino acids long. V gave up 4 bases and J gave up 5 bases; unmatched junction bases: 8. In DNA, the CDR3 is TGTGCCAGAAGCCTGGCCGGGACAGGGATAGATACGCAGTATTTT. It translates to CARSLAGTGIDTQYF.

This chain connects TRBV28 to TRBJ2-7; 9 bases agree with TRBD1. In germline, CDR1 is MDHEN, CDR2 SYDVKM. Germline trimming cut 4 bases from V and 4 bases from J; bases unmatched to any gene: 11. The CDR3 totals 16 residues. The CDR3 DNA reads TGTGCCAGCAGTTCCCGGGACAGGGTGAGGCGATACGAGCAGTACTTC. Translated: CASSSRDRVRRYEQYF.

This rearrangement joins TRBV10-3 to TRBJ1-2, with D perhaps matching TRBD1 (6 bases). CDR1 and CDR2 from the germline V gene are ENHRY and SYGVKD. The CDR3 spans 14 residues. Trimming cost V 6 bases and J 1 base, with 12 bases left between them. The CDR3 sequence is CAIRGGHDNYGYTF. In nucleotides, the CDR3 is TGTGCCATCAGAGGGGGTCATGATAACTATGGCTACACCTTC.

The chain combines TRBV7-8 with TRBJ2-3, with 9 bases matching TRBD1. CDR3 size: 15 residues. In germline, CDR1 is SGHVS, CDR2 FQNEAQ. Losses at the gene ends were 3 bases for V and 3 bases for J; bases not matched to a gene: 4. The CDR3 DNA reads TGTGCCAGCAGCTTGGACAGGGGTTCTACAGATACGCAGTATTTT. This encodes CASSLDRGSTDTQYF.

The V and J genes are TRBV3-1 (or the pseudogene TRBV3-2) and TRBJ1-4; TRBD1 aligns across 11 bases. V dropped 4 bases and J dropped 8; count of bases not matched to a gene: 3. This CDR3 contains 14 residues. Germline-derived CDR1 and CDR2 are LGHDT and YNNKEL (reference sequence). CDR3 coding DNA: TGTGCCAGCAGCCTCGGACAGGGGGCCGAAAAACTGTTTTTT. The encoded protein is CASSLGQGAEKLFF.

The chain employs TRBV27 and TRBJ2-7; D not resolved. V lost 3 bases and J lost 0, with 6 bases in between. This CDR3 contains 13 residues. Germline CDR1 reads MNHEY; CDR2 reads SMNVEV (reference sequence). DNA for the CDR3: TGTGCCAGCAGTTTGTACAGCTCCTACGAGCAGTACTTC. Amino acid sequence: CASSLYSSYEQYF.

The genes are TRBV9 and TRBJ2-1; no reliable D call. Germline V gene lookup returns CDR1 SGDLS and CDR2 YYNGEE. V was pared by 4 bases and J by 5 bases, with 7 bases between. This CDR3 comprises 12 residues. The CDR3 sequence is CASSQLNNEQFF. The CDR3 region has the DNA TGTGCCAGCAGCCAACTGAACAATGAGCAGTTCTTC.

CDR3 coding DNA: TGCGCCAGCAGCATCCGACAGGGCGGGGAGCCCCAGCATTTT. The encoded protein is CASSIRQGGEPQHF. The chain is built from TRBV5-1 and TRBJ1-5, with 7 bases aligning to TRBD1. The CDR3 totals 14 residues. Germline assignment: CDR1 SGHRS and CDR2 YFSETQ. The trim removed 4 bases at V and 8 bases at J, leaving 9 bases unmatched.

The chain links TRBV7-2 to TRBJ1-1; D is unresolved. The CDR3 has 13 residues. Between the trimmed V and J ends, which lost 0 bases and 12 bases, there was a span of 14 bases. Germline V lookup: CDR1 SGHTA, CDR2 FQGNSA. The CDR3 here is CASSLAPIGNTFF. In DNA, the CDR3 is TGTGCCAGCAGCTTAGCGCCGATCGGGAATACTTTCTTT.

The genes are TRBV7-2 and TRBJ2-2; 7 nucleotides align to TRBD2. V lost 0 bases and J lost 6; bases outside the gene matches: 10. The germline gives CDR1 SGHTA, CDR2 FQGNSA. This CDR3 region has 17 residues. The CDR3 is CASSLARTGGWAGELFF. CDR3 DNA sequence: TGTGCCAGCAGCTTAGCGAGGACGGGAGGCTGGGCCGGGGAGCTGTTTTTT.

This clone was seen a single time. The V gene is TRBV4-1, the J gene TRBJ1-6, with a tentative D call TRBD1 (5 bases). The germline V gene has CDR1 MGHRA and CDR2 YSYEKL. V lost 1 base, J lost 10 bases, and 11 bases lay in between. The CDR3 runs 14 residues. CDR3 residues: CASSQGRVRSPLHF. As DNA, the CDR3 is TGCGCCAGCAGCCAAGGCAGGGTGAGGTCACCCCTCCACTTT.

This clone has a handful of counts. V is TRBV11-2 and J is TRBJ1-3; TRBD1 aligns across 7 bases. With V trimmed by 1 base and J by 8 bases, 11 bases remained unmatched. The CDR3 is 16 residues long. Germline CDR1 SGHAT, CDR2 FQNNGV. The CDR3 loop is CASSLGGTAPFDTIYF. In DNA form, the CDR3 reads TGTGCCAGCAGCTTAGGGGGGACAGCCCCGTTCGACACCATATATTTT.

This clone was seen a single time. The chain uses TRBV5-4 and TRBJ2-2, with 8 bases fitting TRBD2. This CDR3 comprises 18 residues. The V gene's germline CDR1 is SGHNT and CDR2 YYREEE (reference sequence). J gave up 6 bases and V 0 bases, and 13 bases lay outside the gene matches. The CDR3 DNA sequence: TGTGCCAGCAGCTTGGTGCGGGGGGTCAGGTCACTGCCCGGGGAGCTGTTTTTT. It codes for CASSLVRGVRSLPGELFF.

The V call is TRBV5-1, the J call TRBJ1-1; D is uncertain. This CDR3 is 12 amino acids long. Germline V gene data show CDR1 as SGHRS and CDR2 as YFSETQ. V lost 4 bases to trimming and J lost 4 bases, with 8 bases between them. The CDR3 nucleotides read TGCGCCAGCAGCGTTTCGTCCACTGAAGCTTTCTTT. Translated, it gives CASSVSSTEAFF.